This T cell receptor (beta chain) is from a study of tumor and adjacent non-tumor tissue in lung cancer. For the study at large: Patients comprised about a dozen adenocarcinoma, a couple of squamous cell carcinoma and 1 small cell lung cancer.

As concerns this clonotype: The junction departs from the called germline gene at one end, perhaps through a read error.

TCRbeta libraries were built with three rounds of nested PCR, modified from ARM-PCR. TCRdb called the multiplex PCR reads again in MiXCR, with one record for every CDR3 protein. The sample lists under 150,000 distinct CDR3 sequences, around 60% occurring once. The CDR3 is 13 amino acids. The template was RNA from unsorted bulk tissue. Sequenced: lung tumor tissue. The clonotype comes from a man aged 55 to 70 with small cell lung cancer. The J gene is TRBJ1-5, the V gene TRBV12-3 or TRBV12-4; D is unclear. CDR3 sequence reads: CARSFLWDQPQHF. As DNA, the CDR3 is TGTGCCAGAAGTTTTCTTTGGGATCAGCCCCAGCATTTT.